Below are 21 T cell receptor beta chains sequenced from a single sample in a study of vaccination and CD4 T cells after COVID-19. No antigen has been assigned to these receptors. Oncomine TCR Beta short-read sequencing was applied to DNA from cultured CD4+ T cells. TCRdb itself ran the PCR reads through MiXCR, one entry per CDR3 protein. The sample lists approximately 21,000 distinct CDR3 sequences, 52% occurring once. The treatment was: 10-day PBMC culture with coronavirus spike peptide pools or control peptides (ViraFEST assay). Sequencing input: CD4+ T cells from blood, cultured in vitro. The receptor set was obtained from a human donor who had recovered from COVID-19.

With respect to this clonotype: No conserved phenylalanine or tryptophan is present at the end of the CDR3, so a read error is the likely explanation. The chain joins TRBV15 to TRBJ1-6; D remains unclear. Germline V CDR1 and CDR2: LNHNV, YYDKDF (reference sequence). The CDR3 is 13 amino acids. V lost 3 bases, J lost 6 bases, and 6 bases lay in between. CDR3 loop: CATSRGRNSPLHL. Written as DNA, the CDR3 is TGTGCCACCAGCAGGGGCCGTAATTCACCCCTCCACTTG.

Only a few counts were recorded for this clonotype. The genes are TRBV7-3 and TRBJ2-3; 8 nucleotides align to TRBD2. Per the germline V gene, CDR1 is SGHTA and CDR2 is FQGTGA. Trimming at V came to 5 bases and at J to 0 bases, leaving 4 bases not matched to a gene. The CDR3 has 15 amino acids. The CDR3 loop reads CASSISGTSTDTQYF. As DNA, the CDR3 is TGTGCCAGCAGCATTAGCGGGACTAGCACAGATACGCAGTATTTT.

This clonotype has just a few counts. V is TRBV6-5 and J is TRBJ1-2; possibly TRBD1 for D (5 bases). This CDR3 has 14 residues. Germline-derived CDR1 and CDR2 are MNHEY and SVGAGI. Trimming pared 3 bases from V and 7 bases from J, leaving 15 bases between. The CDR3 loop reads CASSYTGLVGGYTF. The CDR3 DNA follows: TGTGCCAGCAGTTATACAGGTCTCGTGGGTGGCTACACCTTC.

V gene TRBV20-1 combines with J gene TRBJ2-7; 7 nucleotides match TRBD1. Trimming cost V 4 bases and J 6 bases; bases outside gene matches: 0. CDR1 is DFQATT and CDR2 is SNEGSKA in the germline V gene (reference sequence). There are 10 residues in the CDR3. The CDR3 bases are TGCAGTGCTACAGGGGGCGAGCAGTACTTC. It translates to CSATGGEQYF.

DNA of the CDR3: TGTGCCAGCAGCCCCCGGTCCAGCGGGAGTGCAGATACGCAGTATTTT. Translation gives CASSPRSSGSADTQYF. The chain uses TRBV7-3 and TRBJ2-3; 8 bases are shared with TRBD2. Germline CDR1 and CDR2: SGHTA and FQGTGA. The CDR3 runs to 16 residues. With V trimmed by 5 bases and J by 4 bases, 11 bases remained unmatched.

The CDR3 loop is CASKGWGQGFHSGANVLTF. CDR3 sequence (DNA): TGTGCCTCCAAAGGGTGGGGACAGGGGTTCCACTCTGGGGCCAACGTCCTGACTTTC. The chain uses TRBV30 and TRBJ2-6, with 10 positions matching TRBD1. Germline V CDR1 and CDR2: GTSNPN, SVGIG (reference sequence). The CDR3 has 19 amino acids. Trimming removed 7 bases from V and 0 bases from J; junction bases left unmatched: 15.

About this clonotype: One end of the junction fails to match germline, which may point to a read error. The chain links TRBV20-1 to TRBJ2-2, with 9 bases that match TRBD2. The CDR3 is made up of 16 amino acids. The germline CDR1 and CDR2 sequences are DFQATT and SNEGSKA (reference sequence). CDR3 DNA sequence: TGCGGTGCAACGAAGGGCGGGGGGGGCCGGACCGGGGAGCTGTTTTTT. It translates to CGATKGGGGRTGELFF.

The genes are TRBV5-1 and TRBJ2-5, with D maybe TRBD1 (5 bases). This CDR3 region has 16 residues. Trimming shortened V by 4 bases and J by 5 bases, and 21 bases separated the two germline ends. CDR1 is SGHRS, CDR2 YFSETQ, per germline. CDR3 residues: CASSPPQGTVGETQYF. CDR3 coding DNA: TGCGCCAGCAGCCCCCCCCAGGGAACCGTCGGCGAGACCCAGTACTTC. Full variable domain (rest looked up from reference TRBV5-1 and TRBJ2-5): KAGVTQTPRYLIKTRGQQVTLSCSPISGHRSVSWYQQTPGQGLQFLFEYFSETQRNKGNFPGRFSGRQFSNSRSEMNVSTLELGDSALYLCASSPPQGTVGETQYFGPGTRLLVL.

V and J are TRBV7-8 and TRBJ1-2, with 10 bases matching TRBD1. V gave up 5 bases and J gave up 8 bases; unmatched junction bases: 11. The CDR3 consists of 15 residues. CDR1 and CDR2 from the germline V gene are SGHVS and FQNEAQ. The CDR3 region is CASSPRTGGVFGYTF. In DNA form, the CDR3 reads TGTGCCAGCAGCCCCAGGACAGGGGGAGTATTCGGCTACACCTTC.

The genes are TRBV6-1 and TRBJ1-1, with a tentative D call TRBD1 (5 bases). Deletions cut 8 bases from V and 3 bases from J, with 13 bases between. CDR1 is MNHNS, CDR2 SASEGT, per germline. The CDR3 is 13 residues long. The CDR3, as DNA: TGTGCCAGCGGGGCTGGGACGCACACTGAAGCTTTCTTT. Its translation: CASGAGTHTEAFF.

The chain is built from TRBV15 and TRBJ1-3; possible D gene TRBD1, 5 bases. The CDR3 runs to 15 residues. With 3 bases removed from V and 2 bases from J, the gap between germline ends came to 11 bases. In germline, CDR1 is LNHNV, CDR2 YYDKDF (reference sequence). DNA of the CDR3: TGTGCCACCAGCAGTGGAGGGGACCCTGGAAACACCATATATTTT. The encoded protein is CATSSGGDPGNTIYF.

The V call is TRBV20-1, the J call TRBJ1-1, with D possibly TRBD1 on 6 matching bases. The germline CDR1 and CDR2 sequences are DFQATT and SNEGSKA (reference sequence). Trimming took off 6 bases at V and 2 bases at J, with 10 bases between the two ends. This CDR3 is 12 amino acids long. The DNA for the CDR3 is TGCAGTGCAGTGACAGGTAACACTGAAGCTTTCTTT. Translation gives CSAVTGNTEAFF.

CDR3 in DNA: TGTGCCAGCAACGAAAGGACAACTAACTACAATGAGCAGTTCTTC. Translation gives CASNERTTNYNEQFF. V and J are TRBV6-1 and TRBJ2-1; TRBD1 is a possible D gene (5 bases). The germline CDR1 and CDR2 sequences are MNHNS and SASEGT. Trimming removed 7 bases from V and 3 bases from J, with 16 bases in between. This CDR3 comprises 15 residues.

This sequence joins TRBV3-1 and TRBJ2-5; the D gene could be TRBD1 or TRBD2 (5 bases each). CDR1 and CDR2 (germline): LGHDT, YNNKEL (reference sequence). Trimming shortened V by 1 base and J by 2 bases, and 14 bases separated the two germline ends. The CDR3 runs 16 residues. The CDR3, as DNA: TGTGCCAGCAGCCAAGTGAGGGGACCGAGACAAGAGACCCAGTACTTC. It codes for CASSQVRGPRQETQYF.

The chain joins TRBV15 to TRBJ2-1; the D call may be TRBD1 or TRBD2 (5 bases each). In germline, CDR1 is LNHNV, CDR2 YYDKDF (reference sequence). V shed 0 bases and J shed 9 bases, with 9 bases lying between them. CDR3 length: 13 residues. For the CDR3, the DNA is TGTGCCACCAGCAGAGATACGGGGACTGAGCAGTTCTTC. Protein product: CATSRDTGTEQFF.

The J gene is TRBJ1-3, the V gene TRBV6-5; the D is unclear. The CDR3 has 17 residues. CDR1 is MNHEY and CDR2 is SVGAGI in the germline V gene. The V and J ends lost 2 bases and 2 bases respectively, with 16 bases between them. The CDR3 sequence: CASSYRTPRETGNTIYF. CDR3 bases: TGTGCCAGCAGTTACCGGACCCCAAGGGAGACTGGAAACACCATATATTTT.

The rearrangement links TRBV5-1 to TRBJ2-6; TRBD1 aligns across 9 bases. The germline V gene has CDR1 SGHRS and CDR2 YFSETQ. CDR3 length: 17 residues. V lost 0 bases, J lost 1 base, and 2 bases stayed unmatched. In DNA, the CDR3 is TGCGCCAGCAGCTTGGAACAGGGGGCGTCTGGGGCCAACGTCCTGACTTTC. It specifies CASSLEQGASGANVLTF.

The chain has TRBV19 and TRBJ1-1, with D unresolved. V dropped 6 bases and J dropped 3 bases, with 17 bases sitting between them. The CDR3 sequence is 15 residues long. Germline assignment: CDR1 LNHDA and CDR2 SQIVND (reference sequence). The chain's CDR3 is CASRVRARMDTEAFF. DNA for the CDR3: TGTGCCAGTAGGGTCCGGGCGCGGATGGACACTGAAGCTTTCTTT.

The gene calls are TRBV4-2 and TRBJ2-4; no reliable D call. The V end was cut by 1 base, the J end by 6 bases, with 7 bases between. Germline loops: CDR1 LGHNA, CDR2 YNFKEQ. The CDR3 sequence is 13 residues long. DNA for the CDR3: TGTGCCAGCAGCCAAGGTAACGGAAACATTCAGTACTTC. Protein product: CASSQGNGNIQYF.

In this sample, this clonotype turned up a few times. The chain recombines TRBV20-1 with TRBJ1-5; 8 nucleotides line up with TRBD1. Germline CDR1 is DFQATT and CDR2 is SNEGSKA (reference sequence). CDR3 length: 14 amino acids. Trimming cost V 1 base and J 7 bases; bases outside gene matches: 6. The CDR3 protein is CSARAGTGGQPQHF. The CDR3 nucleotides read TGCAGTGCTAGAGCTGGGACAGGTGGACAGCCCCAGCATTTT.

A word on this clonotype: One junction end does not reproduce the germline sequence, and a read error may be involved. The chain employs TRBV6-2 or TRBV6-3 and TRBJ2-7; D might be TRBD1 (6 bases). Germline values: CDR1 MNHEY, CDR2 SVGEGT. This CDR3 is built from 13 residues. CDR3 amino acids: CASSFPGVYGQYF. In nucleotides, the CDR3 is TGTGCCAGCAGTTTTCCAGGGGTCTACGGGCAGTACTTC.